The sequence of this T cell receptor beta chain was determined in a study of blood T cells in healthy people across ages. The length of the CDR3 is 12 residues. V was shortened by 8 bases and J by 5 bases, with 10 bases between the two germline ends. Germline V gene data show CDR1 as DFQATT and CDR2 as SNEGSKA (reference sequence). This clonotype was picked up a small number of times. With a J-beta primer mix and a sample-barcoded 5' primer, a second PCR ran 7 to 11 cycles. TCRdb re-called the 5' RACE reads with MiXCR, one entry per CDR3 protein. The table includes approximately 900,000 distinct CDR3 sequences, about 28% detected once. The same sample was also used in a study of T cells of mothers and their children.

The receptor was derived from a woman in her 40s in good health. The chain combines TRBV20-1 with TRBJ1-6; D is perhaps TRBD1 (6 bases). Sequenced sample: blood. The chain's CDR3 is CSPRGNNSPLHF. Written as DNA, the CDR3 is TGCAGTCCGAGGGGGAATAATTCACCCCTCCACTTT.